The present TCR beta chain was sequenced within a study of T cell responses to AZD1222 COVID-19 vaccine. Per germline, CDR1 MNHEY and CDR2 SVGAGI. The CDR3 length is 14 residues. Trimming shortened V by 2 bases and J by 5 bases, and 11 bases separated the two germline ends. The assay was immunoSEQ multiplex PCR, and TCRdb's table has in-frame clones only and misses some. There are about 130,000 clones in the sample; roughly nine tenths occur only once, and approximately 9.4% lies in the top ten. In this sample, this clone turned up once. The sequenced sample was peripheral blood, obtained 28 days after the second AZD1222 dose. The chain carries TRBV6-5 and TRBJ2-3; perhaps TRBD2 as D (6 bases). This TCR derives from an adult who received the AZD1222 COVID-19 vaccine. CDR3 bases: TGTGCCAGCAGTTACGGGGTGGGGGGAGATACGCAGTATTTT. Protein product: CASSYGVGGDTQYF.